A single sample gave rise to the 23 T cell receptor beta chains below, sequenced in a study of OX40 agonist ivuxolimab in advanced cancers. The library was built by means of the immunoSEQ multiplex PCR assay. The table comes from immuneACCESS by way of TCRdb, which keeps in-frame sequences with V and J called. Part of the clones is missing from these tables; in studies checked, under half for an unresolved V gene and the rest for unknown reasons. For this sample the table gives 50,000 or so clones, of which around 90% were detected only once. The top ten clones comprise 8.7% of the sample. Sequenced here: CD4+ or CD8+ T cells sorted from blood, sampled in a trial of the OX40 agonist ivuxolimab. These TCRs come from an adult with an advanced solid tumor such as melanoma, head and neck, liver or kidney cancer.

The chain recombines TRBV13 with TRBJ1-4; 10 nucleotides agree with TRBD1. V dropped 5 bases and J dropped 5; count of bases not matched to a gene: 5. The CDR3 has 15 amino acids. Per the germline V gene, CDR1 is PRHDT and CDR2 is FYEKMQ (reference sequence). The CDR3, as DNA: TGTGCCAGCAGCCAAGCGGGACAGGGGAATGAAAAACTGTTTTTT. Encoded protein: CASSQAGQGNEKLFF.

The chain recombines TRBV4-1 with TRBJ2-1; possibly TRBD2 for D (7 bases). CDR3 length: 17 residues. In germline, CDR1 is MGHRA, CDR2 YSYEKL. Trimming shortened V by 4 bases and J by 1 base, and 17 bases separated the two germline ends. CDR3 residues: CASSPHRGGRSYNEQFF. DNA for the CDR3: TGCGCCAGCAGCCCCCATAGGGGGGGGCGGTCCTACAATGAGCAGTTCTTC.

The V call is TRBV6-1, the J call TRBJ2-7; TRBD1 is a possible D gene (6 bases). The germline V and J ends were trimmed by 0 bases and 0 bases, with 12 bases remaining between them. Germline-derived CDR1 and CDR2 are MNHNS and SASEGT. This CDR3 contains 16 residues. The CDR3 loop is CASSEAGHSYSYEQYF. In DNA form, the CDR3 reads TGTGCCAGCAGTGAAGCGGGACATTCGTACTCCTACGAGCAGTACTTC.

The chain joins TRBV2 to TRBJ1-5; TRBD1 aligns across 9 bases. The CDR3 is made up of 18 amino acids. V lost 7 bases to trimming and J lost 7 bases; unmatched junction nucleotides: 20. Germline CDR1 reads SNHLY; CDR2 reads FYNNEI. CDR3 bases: TGTGCCAGCACCGATGGCGGGACAGGGAGCCAGGTTGGCCAGCCCCAGCATTTT. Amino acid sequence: CASTDGGTGSQVGQPQHF.

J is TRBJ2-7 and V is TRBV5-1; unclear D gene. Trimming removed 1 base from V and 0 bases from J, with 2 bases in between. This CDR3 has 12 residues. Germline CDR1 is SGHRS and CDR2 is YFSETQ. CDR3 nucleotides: TGCGCCAGCAGCTTGTCCTCCTACGAGCAGTACTTC. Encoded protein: CASSLSSYEQYF. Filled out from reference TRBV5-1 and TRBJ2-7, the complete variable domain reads KAGVTQTPRYLIKTRGQQVTLSCSPISGHRSVSWYQQTPGQGLQFLFEYFSETQRNKGNFPGRFSGRQFSNSRSEMNVSTLELGDSALYLCASSLSSYEQYFGPGTRLTVT.

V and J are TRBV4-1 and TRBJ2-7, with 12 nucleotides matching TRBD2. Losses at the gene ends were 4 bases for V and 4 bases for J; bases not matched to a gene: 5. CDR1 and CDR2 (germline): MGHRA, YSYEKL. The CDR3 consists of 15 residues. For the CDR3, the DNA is TGCGCCAGCAGCCCGACTAGCGGGGGACGGTACGAGCAGTACTTC. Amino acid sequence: CASSPTSGGRYEQYF.

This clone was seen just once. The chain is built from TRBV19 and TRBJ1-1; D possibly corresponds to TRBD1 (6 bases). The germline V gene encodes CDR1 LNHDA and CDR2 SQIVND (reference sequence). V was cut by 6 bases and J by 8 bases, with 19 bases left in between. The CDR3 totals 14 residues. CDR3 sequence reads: CASSFTGLGREAFF. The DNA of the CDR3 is TGTGCCAGTAGCTTCACAGGGTTAGGGCGAGAAGCTTTCTTT.

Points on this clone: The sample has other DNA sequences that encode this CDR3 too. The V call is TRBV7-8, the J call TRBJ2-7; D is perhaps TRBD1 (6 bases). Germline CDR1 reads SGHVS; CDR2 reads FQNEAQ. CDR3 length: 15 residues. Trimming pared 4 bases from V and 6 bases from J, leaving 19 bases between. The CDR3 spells CASSSRTRQGLEQYF. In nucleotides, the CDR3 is TGTGCCAGCAGCTCCCGGACCCGCCAGGGGCTCGAGCAGTACTTC. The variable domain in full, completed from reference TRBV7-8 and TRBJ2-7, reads GAGVSQSPRYKVAKRGQDVALRCDPISGHVSLFWYQQALGQGPEFLTYFQNEAQLDKSGLPSDRFFAERPEGSVSTLKIQRTQQEDSAVYLCASSSRTRQGLEQYFGPGTRLTVT.

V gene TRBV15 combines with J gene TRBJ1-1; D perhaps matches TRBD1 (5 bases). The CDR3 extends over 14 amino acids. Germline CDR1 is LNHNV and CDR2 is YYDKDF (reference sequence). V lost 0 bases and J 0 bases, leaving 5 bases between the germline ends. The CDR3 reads CATSRDRVNTEAFF. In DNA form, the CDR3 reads TGTGCCACCAGCAGAGACAGGGTGAACACTGAAGCTTTCTTT. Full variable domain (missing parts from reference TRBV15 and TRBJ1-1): DAMVIQNPRYQVTQFGKPVTLSCSQTLNHNVMYWYQQKSSQAPKLLFHYYDKDFNNEADTPDNFQSRRPNTSFCFLDIRSPGLGDTAMYLCATSRDRVNTEAFFGQGTRLTVV.

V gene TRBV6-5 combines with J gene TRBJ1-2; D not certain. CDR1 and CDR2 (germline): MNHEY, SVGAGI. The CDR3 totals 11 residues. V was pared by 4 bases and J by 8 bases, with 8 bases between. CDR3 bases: TGTGCCAGCAGTTTAGGAGGAGGCTACACCTTC. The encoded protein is CASSLGGGYTF.

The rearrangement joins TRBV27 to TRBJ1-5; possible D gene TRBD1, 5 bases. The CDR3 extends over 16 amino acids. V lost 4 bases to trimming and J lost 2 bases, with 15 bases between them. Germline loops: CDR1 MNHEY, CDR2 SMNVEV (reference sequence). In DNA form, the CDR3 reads TGTGCCAGCAGTTCGCTTGGGGGACGGGGCAATCAGCCCCAGCATTTT. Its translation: CASSSLGGRGNQPQHF.

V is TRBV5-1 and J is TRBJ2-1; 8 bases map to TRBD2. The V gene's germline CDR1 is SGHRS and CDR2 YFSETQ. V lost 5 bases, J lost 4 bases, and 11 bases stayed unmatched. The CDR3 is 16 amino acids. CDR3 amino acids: CASRASGGLAYNEQFF. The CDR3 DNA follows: TGCGCCAGCAGGGCCAGCGGGGGCCTCGCGTACAATGAGCAGTTCTTC.

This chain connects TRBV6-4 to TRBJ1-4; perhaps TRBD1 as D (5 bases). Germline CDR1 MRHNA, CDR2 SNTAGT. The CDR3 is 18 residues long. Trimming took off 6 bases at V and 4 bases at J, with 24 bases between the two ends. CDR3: CASRQLTPGGVDNEKLFF. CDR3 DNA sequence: TGTGCCAGCAGACAACTCACTCCGGGGGGGGTGGATAATGAAAAACTGTTTTTT.

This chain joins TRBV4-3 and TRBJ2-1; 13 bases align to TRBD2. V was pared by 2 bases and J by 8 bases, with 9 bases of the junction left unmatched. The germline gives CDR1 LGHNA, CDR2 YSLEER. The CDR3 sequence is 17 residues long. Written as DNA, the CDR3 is TGCGCCAGCAGCCAATTACTAGCGGGAGGGCCACTTCATGAGCAGTTCTTC. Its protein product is CASSQLLAGGPLHEQFF.

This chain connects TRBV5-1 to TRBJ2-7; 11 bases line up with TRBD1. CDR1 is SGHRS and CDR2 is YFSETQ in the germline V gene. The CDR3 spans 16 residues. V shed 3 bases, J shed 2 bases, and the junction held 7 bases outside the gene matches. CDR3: CASSYLPGQGAYEQYF. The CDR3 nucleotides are TGCGCCAGCAGCTACCTGCCGGGACAGGGGGCCTACGAGCAGTACTTC.

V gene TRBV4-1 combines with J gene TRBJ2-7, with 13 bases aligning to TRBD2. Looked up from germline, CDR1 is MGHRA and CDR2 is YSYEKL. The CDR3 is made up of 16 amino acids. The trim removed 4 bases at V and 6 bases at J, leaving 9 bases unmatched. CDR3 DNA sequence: TGCGCCAGCAGCCGCGGGACTAGCGGGGCTATCCCCGAGCAGTACTTC. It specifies CASSRGTSGAIPEQYF.

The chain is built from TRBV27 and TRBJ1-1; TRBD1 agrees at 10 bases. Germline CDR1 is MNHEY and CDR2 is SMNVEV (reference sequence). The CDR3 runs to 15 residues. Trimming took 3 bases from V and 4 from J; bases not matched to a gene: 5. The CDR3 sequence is CASSLSRTGGTEAFF. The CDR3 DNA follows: TGTGCCAGCAGTTTGTCCCGGACAGGGGGCACTGAAGCTTTCTTT.

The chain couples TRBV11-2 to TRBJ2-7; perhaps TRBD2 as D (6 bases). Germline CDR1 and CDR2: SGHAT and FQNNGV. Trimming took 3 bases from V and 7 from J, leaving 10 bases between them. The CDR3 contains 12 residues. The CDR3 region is CASSLEGREQYF. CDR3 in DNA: TGTGCCAGCAGCTTGGAGGGACGGGAGCAGTACTTC.

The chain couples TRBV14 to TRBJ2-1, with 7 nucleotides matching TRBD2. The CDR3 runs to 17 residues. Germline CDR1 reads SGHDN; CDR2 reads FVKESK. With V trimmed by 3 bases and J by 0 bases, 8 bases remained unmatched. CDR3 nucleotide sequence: TGTGCCAGCAGCCACCCAAGGGGCGGGAGCTCCTACAATGAGCAGTTCTTC. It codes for CASSHPRGGSSYNEQFF.

In nucleotides, the CDR3 is TGTGCCAGTAGTATCTCGACCGGGACGCCCTATGGCTACACCTTC. This gives the protein CASSISTGTPYGYTF. This chain connects TRBV19 to TRBJ1-2; D might be TRBD1 (5 bases). This CDR3 contains 15 residues. V lost 3 bases and J 4 bases, leaving 15 bases between the germline ends. Per germline, CDR1 LNHDA and CDR2 SQIVND (reference sequence).

This CDR3 reads CASSQSTGYTEAFF. The CDR3 region has the DNA TGCGCCAGCAGCCAATCGACAGGGTACACTGAAGCTTTCTTT. This rearrangement joins TRBV4-3 to TRBJ1-1, with 7 bases aligning to TRBD1. The CDR3 sequence is 14 residues long. CDR1 LGHNA and CDR2 YSLEER come from the germline V gene. Trimming removed 2 bases from V and 3 bases from J; junction bases left unmatched: 3.

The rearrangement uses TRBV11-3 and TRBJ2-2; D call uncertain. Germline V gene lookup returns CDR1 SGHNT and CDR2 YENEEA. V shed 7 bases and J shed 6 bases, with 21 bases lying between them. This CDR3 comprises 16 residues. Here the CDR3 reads CASTSPERERPGELFF. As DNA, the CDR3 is TGTGCCAGCACCAGCCCCGAAAGAGAGAGGCCCGGGGAGCTGTTTTTT.

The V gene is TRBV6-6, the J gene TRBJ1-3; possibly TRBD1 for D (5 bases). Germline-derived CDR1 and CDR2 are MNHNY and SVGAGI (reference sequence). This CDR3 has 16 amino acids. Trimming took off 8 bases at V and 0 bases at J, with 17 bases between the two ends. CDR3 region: CASYATEGSSGNTIYF. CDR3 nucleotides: TGTGCCAGCTATGCCACCGAGGGGAGCTCTGGAAACACCATATATTTT.